These T cell receptor beta chains were read from a single sample in a study of T cell changes during pregnancy in multiple sclerosis. Only in-frame clones appear in the TCRdb table, and some are missing; sequencing was by immunoSEQ multiplex PCR. The repertoire holds roughly 61,000 clones, with roughly 93% as singletons. Sample: peripheral blood, taken after pregnancy. Receptors were obtained from a female donor with multiple sclerosis, enrolled in a pregnancy study. The conserved cysteine and the conserved F or W are not part of the CDR3 here. The order of the fields is V gene, CDR3 protein.

TRBV4-1 ASSHYSGTGELF
TRBV18 ASSPEEWLAGVNEQF
TRBV4-2 ASSQEGRGSGELF
TRBV11-2 ASSVDNTYEQY
TRBV28 ASSPGGPGELF
TRBV11-2 ASRTQTGRMTEAF
TRBV30 AWGPGTGANEQF
TRBV7-3 ASSTTANTGELF
TRBV18 ASSPPRGETQY
TRBV9 ASSPTGGREETQY
TRBV7-8 ASSLAYTGGRYGYT
TRBV5-1 ASSLSGQSEQY
TRBV6-1 ASSHTGGSQETQY
TRBV27 ASSFRGRAASTDTQY
TRBV5-8 ASSSVFRQADTRQGTQY
TRBV19 ASSIPAGEGYT
TRBV18 ASSPSALHGGGYT
TRBV11-3 ASSPYRAQPYEQY
TRBV7-2 ASSLDGAGPQH
TRBV27 ASSLRGFAMGYGYT
TRBV6-1 ASRGTELGANVLT
TRBV11-3 ASSLEAGTRETQY
TRBV4-1 ASSQGTQYEQY
TRBV6-1 ASSEAGTGADTQY